This TCR beta chain was profiled in a study of T-cell memory formation after mild COVID-19. Overall study findings and caveats: The authors did not confirm SARS-CoV-2 specificity of second-wave clones peaking day 37. The finding that pre-infection memory included some responding clones suggested that cross-reactive memory joined. Clones contracting over day 15 to 85 were CD4/CD8 balanced, with later expanders leaning CD4+.

This clonotype turned up a few times. The antigen is unknown. TCRdb ran MiXCR on the 5' RACE reads and lists one entry per CDR3 protein. The table has about 110,000 distinct CDR3 sequences, 15% to 20% seen once; the top ten hold approximately 5.5%. The CDR3 contains 18 residues. The germline CDR1 and CDR2 sequences are SGHTA and FQGNSA. V was clipped by 5 bases and J by 1 base; unmatched bases: 13. V and J are TRBV7-2 and TRBJ2-3; 9 bases map to TRBD2. Sequencing was performed on PBMCs or a T cell subset sorted from them (not recorded which). The sequence derives from a man between 18 and 35 years old who had mild COVID-19 (a few samples of this study predate the infection). Cell type and time point are not known. Here the CDR3 DNA reads TGTGCCAGCAGCCCTAGAGGGCGGGGGGGCGTTCGCACAGATACGCAGTATTTT. The encoded protein is CASSPRGRGGVRTDTQYF. Based on the CDR3 plus reference TRBV7-2 and TRBJ2-3, the full variable domain is GAGVSQSPSNKVTEKGKDVELRCDPISGHTALYWYRQSLGQGLEFLIYFQGNSAPDKSGLPSDRFSAERTGGSVSTLTIQRTQQEDSAVYLCASSPRGRGGVRTDTQYFGPGTRLTVL.